This T cell receptor beta chain was identified during a study of siplizumab effects on memory and regulatory T cells. Study-wide results and limits: A small minority of alloreactive clones were mapped to unstimulated subsets. Proliferating siplizumab-culture Treg suppressive function went unconfirmed.

Turning to this clone: Its specificity is unknown.

In germline, CDR1 is MNHEY, CDR2 SMNVEV (reference sequence). V lost 7 bases, J lost 6 bases, and 11 bases stayed unmatched. The CDR3 has 15 residues. Profiled with immunoSEQ multiplex PCR; TCRdb holds only in-frame clones, not every one. This sample yields about 110,000 clones, of which approximately 94% are seen a single time; approximately 0.32% belongs to the top ten. This chain links TRBV27 with TRBJ2-1; 8 bases are a match to TRBD2. This sequence originates from a human donor in good health. Sequencing was carried out using CD4+ T cells sorted from blood. CDR3 sequence: CASNSRAGDSNEQFF. CDR3 in DNA: TGTGCCAGCAATTCCAGAGCGGGAGATTCCAATGAGCAGTTCTTC.